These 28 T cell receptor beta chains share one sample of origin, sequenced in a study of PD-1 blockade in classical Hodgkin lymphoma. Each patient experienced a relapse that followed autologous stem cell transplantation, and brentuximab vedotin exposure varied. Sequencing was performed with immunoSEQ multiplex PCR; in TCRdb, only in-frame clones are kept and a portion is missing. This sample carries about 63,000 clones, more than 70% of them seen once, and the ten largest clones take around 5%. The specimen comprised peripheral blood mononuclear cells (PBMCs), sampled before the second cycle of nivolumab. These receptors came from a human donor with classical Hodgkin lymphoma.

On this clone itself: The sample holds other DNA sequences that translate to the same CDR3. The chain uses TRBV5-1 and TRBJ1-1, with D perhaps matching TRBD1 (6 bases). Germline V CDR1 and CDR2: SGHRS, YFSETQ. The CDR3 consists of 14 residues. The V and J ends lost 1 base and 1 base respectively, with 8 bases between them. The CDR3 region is CASSLQGGNTEAFF. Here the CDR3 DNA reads TGCGCCAGCAGCTTGCAAGGGGGGAACACTGAAGCTTTCTTT.

The CDR3: CASSEAWGNQPQHF. The CDR3, as DNA: TGTGCCAGCAGTGAAGCTTGGGGAAATCAGCCCCAGCATTTT. The chain combines TRBV6-1 with TRBJ1-5; D is uncertain. Germline values: CDR1 MNHNS, CDR2 SASEGT. V dropped 0 bases and J dropped 4 bases, with 7 bases sitting between them. This CDR3 contains 14 residues.

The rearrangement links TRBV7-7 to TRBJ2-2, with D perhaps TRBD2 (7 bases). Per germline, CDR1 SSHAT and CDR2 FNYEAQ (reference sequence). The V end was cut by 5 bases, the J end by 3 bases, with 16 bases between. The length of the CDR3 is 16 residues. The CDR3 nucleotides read TGTGCCAGCAGCCGCCACATAGGGGGGGACACCGGGGAGCTGTTTTTT. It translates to CASSRHIGGDTGELFF.

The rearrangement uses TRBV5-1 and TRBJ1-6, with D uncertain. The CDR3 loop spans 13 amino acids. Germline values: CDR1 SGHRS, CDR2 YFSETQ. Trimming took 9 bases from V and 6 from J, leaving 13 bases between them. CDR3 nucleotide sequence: TGCGCCACCAAAAAGGACCCTAATTCACCCCTCCACTTT. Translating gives CATKKDPNSPLHF.

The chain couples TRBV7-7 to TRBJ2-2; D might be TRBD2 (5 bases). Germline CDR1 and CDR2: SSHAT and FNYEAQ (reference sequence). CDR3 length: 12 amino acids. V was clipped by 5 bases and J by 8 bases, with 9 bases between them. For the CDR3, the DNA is TGTGCCAGCAGCCCTAGAGGGGGGGAGCTGTTTTTT. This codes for CASSPRGGELFF.

CDR3 DNA: TGTGCCAGCAGTTTACTACAGAATAGCAATCAGCCCCAGCATTTT. As protein: CASSLLQNSNQPQHF. V and J are TRBV28 and TRBJ1-5, with D hard to call. V lost 2 bases, J lost 0 bases, and 8 bases lay in between. Germline V lookup: CDR1 MDHEN, CDR2 SYDVKM. The CDR3 is 15 amino acids.

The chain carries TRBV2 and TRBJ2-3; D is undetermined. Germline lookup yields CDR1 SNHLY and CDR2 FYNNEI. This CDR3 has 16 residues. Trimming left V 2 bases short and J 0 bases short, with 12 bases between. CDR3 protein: CASSEWSRGSTDTQYF. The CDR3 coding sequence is TGTGCCAGCAGTGAATGGTCCCGAGGAAGCACAGATACGCAGTATTTT.

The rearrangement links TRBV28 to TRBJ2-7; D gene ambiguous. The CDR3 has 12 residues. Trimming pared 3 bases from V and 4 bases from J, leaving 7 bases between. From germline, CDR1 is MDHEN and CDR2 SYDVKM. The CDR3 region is CASSFTGYEQYF. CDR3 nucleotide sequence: TGTGCCAGCAGTTTTACCGGTTACGAGCAGTACTTC.

This chain's CDR3 is CASSPGTSGGSRQFF. The CDR3 DNA sequence: TGTGCCAGCAGCCCCGGAACTAGCGGGGGATCACGGCAGTTCTTC. This chain connects TRBV7-9 to TRBJ2-1; 11 bases match TRBD2. Germline values: CDR1 SEHNR, CDR2 FQNEAQ (reference sequence). The CDR3 sequence is 15 residues long. V dropped 5 bases and J dropped 12; count of bases not matched to a gene: 12.

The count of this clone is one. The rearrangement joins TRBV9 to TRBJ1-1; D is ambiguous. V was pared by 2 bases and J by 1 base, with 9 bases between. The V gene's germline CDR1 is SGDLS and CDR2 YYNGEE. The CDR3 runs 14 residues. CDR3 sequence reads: CASSVRSGNTEAFF. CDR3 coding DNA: TGTGCCAGCAGCGTGCGTTCAGGGAACACTGAAGCTTTCTTT.

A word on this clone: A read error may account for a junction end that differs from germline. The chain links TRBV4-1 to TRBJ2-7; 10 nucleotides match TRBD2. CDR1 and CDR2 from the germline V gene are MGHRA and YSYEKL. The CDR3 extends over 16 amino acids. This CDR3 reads CASRQEASGGAYEQYF. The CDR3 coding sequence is TGCGCCAGCAGACAAGAGGCCAGCGGGGGGGCTTACGAGCAGTACTTC.

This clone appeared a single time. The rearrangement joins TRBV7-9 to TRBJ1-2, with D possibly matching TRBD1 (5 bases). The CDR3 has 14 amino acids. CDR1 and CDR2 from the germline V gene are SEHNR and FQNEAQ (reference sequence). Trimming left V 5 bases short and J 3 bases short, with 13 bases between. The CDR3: CASSSLGGYYGYTF. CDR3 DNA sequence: TGTGCCAGCAGCAGCCTGGGGGGTTACTATGGCTACACCTTC.

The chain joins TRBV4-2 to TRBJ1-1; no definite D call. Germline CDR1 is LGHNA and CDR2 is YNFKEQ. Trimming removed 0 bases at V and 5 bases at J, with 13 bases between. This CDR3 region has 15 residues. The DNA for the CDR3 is TGTGCCAGCAGCCAAGATAACACGGAAAGGACTGAAGCTTTCTTT. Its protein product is CASSQDNTERTEAFF.

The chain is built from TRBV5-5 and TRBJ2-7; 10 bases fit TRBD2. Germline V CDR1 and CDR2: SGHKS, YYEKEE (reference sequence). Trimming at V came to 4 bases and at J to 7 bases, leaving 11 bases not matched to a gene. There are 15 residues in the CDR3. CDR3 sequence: CASSKSGLATGEQYF. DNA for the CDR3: TGTGCCAGCAGCAAATCGGGACTAGCGACGGGGGAGCAGTACTTC.

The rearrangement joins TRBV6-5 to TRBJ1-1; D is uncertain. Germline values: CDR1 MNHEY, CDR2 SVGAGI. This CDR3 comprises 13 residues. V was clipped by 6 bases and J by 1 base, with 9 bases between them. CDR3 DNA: TGTGCCAGCAGGACCCTGACGAACACTGAAGCTTTCTTT. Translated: CASRTLTNTEAFF.

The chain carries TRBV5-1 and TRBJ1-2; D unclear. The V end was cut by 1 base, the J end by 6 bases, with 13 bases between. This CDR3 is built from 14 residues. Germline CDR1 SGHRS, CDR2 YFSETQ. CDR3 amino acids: CASSLIPSSHGYTF. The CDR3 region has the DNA TGCGCCAGCAGCTTGATTCCCAGCTCCCATGGCTACACCTTC.

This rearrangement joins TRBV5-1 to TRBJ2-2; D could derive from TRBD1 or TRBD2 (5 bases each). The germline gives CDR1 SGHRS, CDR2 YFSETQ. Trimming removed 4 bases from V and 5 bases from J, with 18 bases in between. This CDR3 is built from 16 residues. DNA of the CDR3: TGCGCCAGCAGCCCGAAGGGGACGCCAGGTACCGGGGAGCTGTTTTTT. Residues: CASSPKGTPGTGELFF.

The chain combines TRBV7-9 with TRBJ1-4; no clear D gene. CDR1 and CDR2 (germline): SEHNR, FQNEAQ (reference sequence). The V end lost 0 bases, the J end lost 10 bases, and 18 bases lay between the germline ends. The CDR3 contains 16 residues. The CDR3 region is CASSLAIGEGRGKLFF. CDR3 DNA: TGTGCCAGCAGCTTAGCTATTGGGGAGGGAAGAGGAAAACTGTTTTTT.

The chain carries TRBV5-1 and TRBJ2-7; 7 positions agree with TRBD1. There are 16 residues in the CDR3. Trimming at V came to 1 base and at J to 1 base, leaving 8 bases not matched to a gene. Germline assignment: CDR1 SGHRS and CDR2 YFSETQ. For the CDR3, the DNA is TGCGCCAGCAGCTTGTTCTCCGCAGGGGGTTCCTACGAGCAGTACTTC. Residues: CASSLFSAGGSYEQYF.

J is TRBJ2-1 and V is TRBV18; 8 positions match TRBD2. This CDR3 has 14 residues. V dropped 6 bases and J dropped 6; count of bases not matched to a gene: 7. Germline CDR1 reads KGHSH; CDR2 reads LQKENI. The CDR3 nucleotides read TGTGCCAGCTCCCCGGGACTAGGGGCCAATGAGCAGTTCTTC. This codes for CASSPGLGANEQFF.

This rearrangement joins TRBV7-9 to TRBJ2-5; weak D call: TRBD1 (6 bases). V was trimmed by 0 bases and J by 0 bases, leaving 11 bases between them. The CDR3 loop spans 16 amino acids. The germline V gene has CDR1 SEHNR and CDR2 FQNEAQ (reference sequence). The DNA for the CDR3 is TGTGCCAGCAGCTTAGCCGGGACATCGTACCAAGAGACCCAGTACTTC. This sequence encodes CASSLAGTSYQETQYF.

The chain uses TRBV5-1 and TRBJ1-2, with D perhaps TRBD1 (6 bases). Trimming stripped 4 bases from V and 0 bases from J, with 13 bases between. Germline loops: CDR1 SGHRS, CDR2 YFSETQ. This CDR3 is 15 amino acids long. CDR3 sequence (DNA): TGCGCCAGCAGCGCCGGGGGCCCGTCTAACTATGGCTACACCTTC. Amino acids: CASSAGGPSNYGYTF.

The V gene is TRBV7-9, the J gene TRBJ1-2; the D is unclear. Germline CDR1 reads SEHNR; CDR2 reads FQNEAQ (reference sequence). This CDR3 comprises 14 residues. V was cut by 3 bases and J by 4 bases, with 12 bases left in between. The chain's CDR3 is CASSFGSESYGYTF. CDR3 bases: TGTGCCAGCAGCTTTGGTAGCGAGAGCTATGGCTACACCTTC.

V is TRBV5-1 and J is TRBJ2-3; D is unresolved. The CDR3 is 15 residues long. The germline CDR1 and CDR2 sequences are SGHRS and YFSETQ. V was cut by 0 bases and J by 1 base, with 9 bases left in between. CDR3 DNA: TGCGCCAGCAGCTTGGCCCCTCTGGGCACAGATACGCAGTATTTT. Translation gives CASSLAPLGTDTQYF. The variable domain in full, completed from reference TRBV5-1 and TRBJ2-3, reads KAGVTQTPRYLIKTRGQQVTLSCSPISGHRSVSWYQQTPGQGLQFLFEYFSETQRNKGNFPGRFSGRQFSNSRSEMNVSTLELGDSALYLCASSLAPLGTDTQYFGPGTRLTVL.

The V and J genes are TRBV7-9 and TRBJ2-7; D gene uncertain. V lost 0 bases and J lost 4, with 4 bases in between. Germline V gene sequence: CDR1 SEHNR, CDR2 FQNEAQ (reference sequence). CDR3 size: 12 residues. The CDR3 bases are TGTGCCAGCAGCTTAGCGCTGTACGAGCAGTACTTC. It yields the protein CASSLALYEQYF. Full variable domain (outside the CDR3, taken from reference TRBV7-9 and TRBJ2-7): DTGVSQNPRHKITKRGQNVTFRCDPISEHNRLYWYRQTLGQGPEFLTYFQNEAQLEKSRLLSDRFSAERPKGSFSTLEIQRTEQGDSAMYLCASSLALYEQYFGPGTRLTVT.

The CDR3 here is CASSLPGAKSGSPLHF. CDR3 coding DNA: TGTGCCAGCAGTTTACCGGGGGCGAAATCGGGGTCACCCCTCCACTTT. V and J are TRBV28 and TRBJ1-6, with D possibly TRBD1 on 6 matching bases. This CDR3 spans 16 amino acids. V was trimmed by 2 bases and J by 10 bases, leaving 18 bases between them. The germline V gene encodes CDR1 MDHEN and CDR2 SYDVKM.

CDR3 protein: CASSLNGGQPQHF. The CDR3, as DNA: TGTGCCAGCAGCTTAAACGGGGGGCAGCCCCAGCATTTT. V and J are TRBV7-2 and TRBJ1-5; D possibly corresponds to TRBD1 (5 bases). CDR1 is SGHTA and CDR2 is FQGNSA in the germline V gene. The ends were cut back, 2 bases at V and 7 bases at J, with 9 bases in the middle. The CDR3 extends over 13 amino acids.

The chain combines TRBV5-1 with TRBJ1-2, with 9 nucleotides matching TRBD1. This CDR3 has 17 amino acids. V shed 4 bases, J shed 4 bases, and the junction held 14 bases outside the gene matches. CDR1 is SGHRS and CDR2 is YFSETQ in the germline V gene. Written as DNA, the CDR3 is TGCGCCAGCAGCCCCGGGACAGGGCCGGGGGGCTCCTATGGCTACACCTTC. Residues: CASSPGTGPGGSYGYTF.